Listed here are 5 T cell receptor beta chains from one sample, sequenced in a study of CD8 T cells in ankylosing spondylitis. A single record per CDR3 protein comes from TCRdb applying MiXCR to the 5' RACE reads. The sample consists of almost 250,000 distinct CDR3 sequences, 30% to 35% of them appearing once. The sample taken for sequencing was blood, either unsorted or a sorted T cell fraction (not recorded which). The receptor set was obtained from a male donor with ankylosing spondylitis or in good health (not recorded which).

V and J are TRBV10-3 and TRBJ1-4; possibly TRBD1 for D (6 bases). Trimming took off 8 bases at V and 3 bases at J, with 19 bases between the two ends. Germline V gene lookup returns CDR1 ENHRY and CDR2 SYGVKD. This CDR3 comprises 16 residues. In DNA, the CDR3 is TGTGCCATCGCCCCTTTCCCCAGGACAGCTAATGAAAAACTGTTTTTT. Translating gives CAIAPFPRTANEKLFF.

The table lists this clonotype with a few counts. The genes are TRBV20-1 and TRBJ2-4; D not certain. The V gene lost 7 bases and the J gene lost 8 bases, with 18 bases spanning the gap. The CDR3 has 13 residues. Germline V CDR1 and CDR2: DFQATT, SNEGSKA (reference sequence). The CDR3 spells CSVIVGSSYIQYF. CDR3 DNA sequence: TGCAGTGTAATTGTGGGTTCGAGTTACATTCAGTACTTC.

This chain joins TRBV12-3 or TRBV12-4 and TRBJ2-5; possible D gene TRBD1, 6 bases. The CDR3 is made up of 13 amino acids. The V and J ends lost 6 bases and 3 bases respectively, with 11 bases between them. The CDR3 is CASSSRTEETQYF. CDR3 nucleotide sequence: TGTGCCAGCAGCTCACGGACAGAAGAGACCCAGTACTTC.

This chain uses TRBV7-3 with TRBJ1-1, with 7 bases fitting TRBD1. The CDR3 loop spans 14 amino acids. Germline values: CDR1 SGHTA, CDR2 FQGTGA. V lost 3 bases to trimming and J lost 4 bases; unmatched junction nucleotides: 5. The CDR3 DNA reads TGTGCCAGCAGCTTTAAACAGGGGAGCACTGAAGCTTTCTTT. It encodes CASSFKQGSTEAFF.

This sequence joins TRBV12-3 or TRBV12-4 and TRBJ2-2, with D maybe TRBD1 (6 bases). This CDR3 is 16 amino acids long. Trimming removed 3 bases from V and 5 bases from J, with 16 bases in between. The CDR3 DNA is TGTGCCAGCAGTTTGAACAGGATAACAGGGACCGGGGAGCTGTTTTTT. Translating gives CASSLNRITGTGELFF.